Below are 5 T cell receptor beta chains sequenced from a single sample in a study of blood T cell repertoires in COVID-19. The table came from immunoSEQ multiplex PCR; TCRdb's copy has only in-frame clones and leaves some out. The sample gives roughly 230,000 clones, roughly four fifths of which show up once; approximately 4.8% is in the top ten. Sequencing was done on a sample of peripheral blood. Source of these receptors: a man aged 50 to 59 with active or convalescent COVID-19.

The V call is TRBV5-1, the J call TRBJ1-1; 7 positions match TRBD1. The CDR3 runs to 15 residues. Per germline, CDR1 SGHRS and CDR2 YFSETQ. V was pared by 3 bases and J by 1 base, with 6 bases of the junction left unmatched. CDR3 amino acids: CASSSTGKPNTEAFF. DNA for the CDR3: TGCGCCAGCAGCTCGACAGGGAAGCCGAACACTGAAGCTTTCTTT.

This chain uses TRBV11-2 with TRBJ2-1; 11 nucleotides match TRBD2. This CDR3 comprises 17 residues. The V segment lost 1 base and the J segment 7 bases; nucleotides outside the gene matches: 9. Per germline, CDR1 SGHAT and CDR2 FQNNGV. The CDR3 DNA is TGTGCCAGCAGCTTAGGGCTAGCGGGGGGAGGGGTGAATGAGCAGTTCTTC. Translation gives CASSLGLAGGGVNEQFF.

The rearrangement uses TRBV2 and TRBJ1-4; D ambiguous. V lost 4 bases and J 8 bases, leaving 11 bases between the germline ends. There are 13 residues in the CDR3. Germline V lookup: CDR1 SNHLY, CDR2 FYNNEI. CDR3: CASSVRREEKLFF. CDR3 nucleotides: TGTGCCAGCAGTGTTCGGCGGGAGGAAAAACTGTTTTTT. The full variable domain, in which reference TRBV2 and TRBJ1-4 provide the parts outside the CDR3, is EPEVTQTPSHQVTQMGQEVILRCVPISNHLYFYWYRQILGQKVEFLVSFYNNEISEKSEIFDDQFSVERPDGSNFTLKIRSTKLEDSAMYFCASSVRREEKLFFGSGTQLSVL.

This clone appeared a single time. The rearrangement joins TRBV3-1 (or the pseudogene TRBV3-2) to TRBJ1-1; a possible D gene is TRBD1 (5 bases). Trimming removed 0 bases at V and 4 bases at J, with 18 bases between. This CDR3 comprises 17 residues. Germline CDR1 LGHDT, CDR2 YNNKEL (reference sequence). The CDR3 DNA reads TGTGCCAGCAGCCAAGAACGGTGGGGGGGGAGAGGCACTGAAGCTTTCTTT. Translation: CASSQERWGGRGTEAFF.

V is TRBV5-1 and J is TRBJ2-1; 10 bases agree with TRBD2. Trimming took 4 bases from V and 7 from J; bases not matched to a gene: 8. Germline V gene lookup returns CDR1 SGHRS and CDR2 YFSETQ. There are 15 residues in the CDR3. The CDR3: CASSPRSGGLNEQFF. CDR3 DNA: TGCGCCAGCAGCCCCCGTAGCGGGGGGTTAAATGAGCAGTTCTTC.